Below, 32 T cell receptor beta chains from the same sample are listed, as sequenced in a study of cytomegalovirus exposure and HLA in healthy donors. A multiplex PCR was run with 60 Vbeta primers and 13 Jbeta primers. The repertoire was sequenced with immunoSEQ multiplex PCR; TCRdb's copy has only in-frame clones and lacks some. The sample carries more than 80,000 clones, around 79% recorded once. The sequencing input was PBMCs. The receptors originated from a man younger than 30 in good health and CMV-seropositive.

The chain links TRBV28 to TRBJ2-7, with 8 bases fitting TRBD2. CDR1 is MDHEN, CDR2 SYDVKM, per germline. The J segment lost 2 bases and the V segment lost 6 bases, leaving 9 bases of the junction unmatched. There are 15 residues in the CDR3. Here the CDR3 reads CASRLDRSGTYEQYF. The CDR3 DNA sequence: TGTGCCAGCAGGCTTGACCGTAGCGGGACCTACGAGCAGTACTTC.

The chain carries TRBV13 and TRBJ2-7, with D perhaps matching TRBD1 (6 bases). Trimming removed 3 bases at V and 7 bases at J, with 19 bases between. The CDR3 is 15 residues long. CDR1 and CDR2 (germline): PRHDT, FYEKMQ (reference sequence). CDR3 protein: CASSFRSTGPGEQYF. In DNA form, the CDR3 reads TGTGCCAGCAGCTTCCGATCTACAGGGCCGGGAGAGCAGTACTTC. Filled out from reference TRBV13 and TRBJ2-7, the complete variable domain reads AAGVIQSPRHLIKEKRETATLKCYPIPRHDTVYWYQQGPGQDPQFLISFYEKMQSDKGSIPDRFSAQQFSDYHSELNMSSLELGDSALYFCASSFRSTGPGEQYFGPGTRLTVT.

This CDR3 is CASHHRGLGSDTQYF. As DNA, the CDR3 is TGCGCCAGCCATCATCGCGGGCTCGGGTCAGATACGCAGTATTTT. The chain uses TRBV5-1 and TRBJ2-3, with a possible D match to TRBD2 (5 bases). Trimming cost V 7 bases and J 4 bases, with 19 bases left between them. CDR3 length equals 15 residues. Germline V gene lookup returns CDR1 SGHRS and CDR2 YFSETQ.

This clone was seen a handful of times. The gene calls are TRBV5-6 and TRBJ1-5; maybe TRBD1 (5 bases). CDR1 SGHDT and CDR2 YYEEEE come from the germline V gene. Trimming left V 4 bases short and J 2 bases short, with 16 bases between. The CDR3 has 16 amino acids. CDR3 loop: CASSRGLTGGNQPQHF. The CDR3 DNA reads TGTGCCAGCAGCCGCGGACTGACGGGGGGCAATCAGCCCCAGCATTTT. Variable domain in full (rest from reference TRBV5-6 and TRBJ1-5): DAGVTQSPTHLIKTRGQQVTLRCSPKSGHDTVSWYQQALGQGPQFIFQYYEEEERQRGNFPDRFSGHQFPNYSSELNVNALLLGDSALYLCASSRGLTGGNQPQHFGDGTRLSIL.

The V gene is TRBV4-1, the J gene TRBJ2-7; D might be TRBD1 (6 bases). The V and J ends lost 0 bases and 2 bases respectively, with 11 bases between them. Looked up from germline, CDR1 is MGHRA and CDR2 is YSYEKL. The CDR3 runs 15 residues. CDR3 nucleotide sequence: TGCGCCAGCAGCCAAGATCACAGGGCCCCCTACGAGCAGTACTTC. It codes for CASSQDHRAPYEQYF.

This sequence joins TRBV6-1 and TRBJ2-7, with D possibly matching TRBD2 (5 bases). Trimming shortened V by 7 bases and J by 2 bases, and 15 bases separated the two germline ends. The CDR3 extends over 14 amino acids. The germline gives CDR1 MNHNS, CDR2 SASEGT. The CDR3 nucleotides read TGTGCCAGCACTGGGGTTTGGCGGGCCTACGAGCAGTACTTC. Translating gives CASTGVWRAYEQYF.

The chain carries TRBV7-8 and TRBJ2-7, with 7 bases lining up with TRBD1. The junction had 5 bases not matched to a gene; V was cut back by 4 bases and J by 5 bases. Germline loops: CDR1 SGHVS, CDR2 FQNEAQ. This CDR3 has 13 residues. CDR3 residues: CASSSRQGNEQYF. CDR3 bases: TGTGCCAGCAGCTCCCGACAGGGCAACGAGCAGTACTTC.

J is TRBJ2-5 and V is TRBV6-1; 9 bases align to TRBD1. CDR3 length equals 14 residues. CDR1 MNHNS and CDR2 SASEGT come from the germline V gene. Trimming removed 6 bases from V and 6 bases from J; junction bases left unmatched: 8. CDR3 residues: CASSLGQGGKTQYF. Here the CDR3 DNA reads TGTGCCAGCAGCCTGGGACAGGGTGGGAAGACCCAGTACTTC.

This clone was recorded a few times. V is TRBV7-9 and J is TRBJ1-2, with TRBD1 identical over 8 bases. The CDR3 extends over 15 amino acids. V lost 5 bases to trimming and J lost 2 bases; unmatched junction nucleotides: 7. Looked up from germline, CDR1 is SEHNR and CDR2 is FQNEAQ (reference sequence). CDR3 protein: CASSADRVLNYGYTF. The CDR3 nucleotides read TGTGCCAGCAGCGCGGACAGGGTCCTAAACTATGGCTACACCTTC.

The V and J genes are TRBV9 and TRBJ2-5; unclear D gene. V was clipped by 4 bases and J by 4 bases, with 8 bases between them. The CDR3 runs to 12 residues. From germline, CDR1 is SGDLS and CDR2 YYNGEE. The CDR3 here is CASSRPRETQYF. DNA for the CDR3: TGTGCCAGCAGCCGTCCTCGAGAGACCCAGTACTTC.

The chain joins TRBV6-5 to TRBJ2-3; D may be TRBD1 (6 bases). The CDR3 length is 14 residues. CDR1 MNHEY and CDR2 SVGAGI come from the germline V gene. Trimming cost V 5 bases and J 7 bases, with 16 bases left between them. This CDR3 reads CASSATGGVHTQYF. The DNA of the CDR3 is TGTGCCAGCAGTGCGACAGGAGGTGTCCATACGCAGTATTTT.

This chain links TRBV21-1 with TRBJ2-2; the table's D call, TRBD2, was not checked against the DNA. TRBV21-1 is recorded as a pseudogene. The CDR3 runs 14 residues. This CDR3 reads CASRVLVNAGELFF. Here the CDR3 DNA reads TGTGCCAGCAGGGTACTCGTCAATGCCGGGGAGCTGTTTTTT.

This clone was observed a few times. The chain joins TRBV4-1 to TRBJ2-1; TRBD1 is a possible D gene (5 bases). V was shortened by 0 bases and J by 4 bases, with 13 bases between the two germline ends. The CDR3 has 16 residues. Germline lookup yields CDR1 MGHRA and CDR2 YSYEKL. This CDR3 reads CASSQDGRAEYNEQFF. In DNA, the CDR3 is TGCGCCAGCAGCCAAGATGGCAGGGCCGAATACAATGAGCAGTTCTTC.

The V and J genes are TRBV29-1 and TRBJ2-7; 8 bases fit TRBD2. CDR1 is SQVTM and CDR2 is ANQGSEA in the germline V gene. With V trimmed by 7 bases and J by 6 bases, 11 bases remained unmatched. This CDR3 contains 13 residues. The DNA of the CDR3 is TGCAGCGCTCTAGCGGGCCCCATACGCGAGCAGTACTTC. Amino acids: CSALAGPIREQYF.

The chain links TRBV7-9 to TRBJ2-7; 11 bases agree with TRBD2. CDR1 is SEHNR and CDR2 is FQNEAQ in the germline V gene (reference sequence). V shed 5 bases, J shed 4 bases, and the junction held 7 bases outside the gene matches. The CDR3 extends over 15 amino acids. Here the CDR3 DNA reads TGTGCCAGCAGCCTCTTACTAGCGGGAGAATACGAGCAGTACTTC. Encoded protein: CASSLLLAGEYEQYF.

The J gene is TRBJ2-6, the V gene TRBV13, with D tentatively TRBD2 (5 bases). This CDR3 contains 14 residues. Germline-derived CDR1 and CDR2 are PRHDT and FYEKMQ (reference sequence). The germline V and J ends were trimmed by 7 bases and 2 bases, with 9 bases remaining between them. The CDR3 region has the DNA TGTGCCAGCAAGGAGGCGACTGGGGCCAACGTCCTGACTTTC. As protein: CASKEATGANVLTF.

This clone appeared a single time. The chain links TRBV11-2 to TRBJ2-1, with TRBD2 matching 7 bases. Germline trimming cut 7 bases from V and 4 bases from J; bases unmatched to any gene: 10. The V gene's germline CDR1 is SGHAT and CDR2 FQNNGV. CDR3 length equals 15 residues. The CDR3 DNA reads as TGTGCCAGCATTAAGGCCAGCGGGATATACAATGAGCAGTTCTTC. This sequence encodes CASIKASGIYNEQFF.

The J gene is TRBJ1-1, the V gene TRBV28; a possible D gene is TRBD1 (5 bases). The CDR3 has 12 amino acids. Germline V gene data show CDR1 as MDHEN and CDR2 as SYDVKM. V lost 3 bases to trimming and J lost 4 bases, with 6 bases between them. DNA of the CDR3: TGTGCCAGCAGTTTCGGGGGCACTGAAGCTTTCTTT. Translated, it gives CASSFGGTEAFF. Supplemented by reference TRBV28 and TRBJ1-1, the full variable domain reads DVKVTQSSRYLVKRTGEKVFLECVQDMDHENMFWYRQDPGLGLRLIYFSYDVKMKEKGDIPEGYSVSREKKERFSLILESASTNQTSMYLCASSFGGTEAFFGQGTRLTVV.

This chain uses TRBV28 with TRBJ2-3; 14 bases fit TRBD2. V was pared by 6 bases and J by 4 bases, with 9 bases of the junction left unmatched. This CDR3 has 17 amino acids. Germline V CDR1 and CDR2: MDHEN, SYDVKM. The CDR3 DNA reads as TGTGCCAGCAGCCGAAAAGGGACTAGCGGGAGCGCAGATACGCAGTATTTT. Protein sequence: CASSRKGTSGSADTQYF.

Only one count was recorded for this clone. The chain recombines TRBV27 with TRBJ2-1; either TRBD1 or TRBD2 may supply D (11 bases each). The CDR3 has 20 amino acids. Germline lookup yields CDR1 MNHEY and CDR2 SMNVEV (reference sequence). Trimming took 8 bases from V and 15 from J, leaving 44 bases between them. For the CDR3, the DNA is TGTGCCAGCCTCCCCAACCGGGACAGGGGGATACTAGCGGGAGTGGGACAGGGGTTCTTC. Its translation: CASLPNRDRGILAGVGQGFF.

The chain couples TRBV5-1 to TRBJ2-1, with 8 bases matching TRBD2. V gave up 0 bases and J gave up 2 bases; unmatched junction bases: 4. The CDR3 consists of 16 residues. Germline CDR1 reads SGHRS; CDR2 reads YFSETQ. CDR3 loop: CASSLVSSGPYNEQFF. Written as DNA, the CDR3 is TGCGCCAGCAGCTTGGTGTCTAGCGGGCCCTACAATGAGCAGTTCTTC.

This clone occurred once. The rearrangement uses TRBV28 and TRBJ2-1; TRBD2 aligns across 14 bases. CDR1 is MDHEN, CDR2 SYDVKM, per germline. Trimming at V came to 8 bases and at J to 7 bases, leaving 7 bases not matched to a gene. The CDR3 totals 15 residues. The CDR3 DNA follows: TGTGCCAGCGAAGACGGGACTAGCGGGAGAAATGAGCAGTTCTTC. Translated: CASEDGTSGRNEQFF.

The rearrangement links TRBV4-1 to TRBJ2-7; 7 positions match TRBD2. The CDR3 has 17 amino acids. V lost 0 bases and J lost 3; bases outside the gene matches: 11. Germline-derived CDR1 and CDR2 are MGHRA and YSYEKL. CDR3 in amino acids: CASSQEGGVGGYYEQYF. The DNA of the CDR3 is TGCGCCAGCAGCCAAGAGGGAGGGGTTGGCGGCTACTACGAGCAGTACTTC.

This clone has more than one count but fewer than ten. Additional DNA sequences in this sample encode the identical CDR3. The chain uses TRBV29-1 and TRBJ2-7; TRBD1 matches at 7 bases. Germline CDR1 reads SQVTM; CDR2 reads ANQGSEA. This CDR3 spans 11 amino acids. V dropped 6 bases and J dropped 5; count of bases not matched to a gene: 4. Here the CDR3 reads CSVRQGNEQYF. The CDR3 bases are TGCAGCGTCAGACAGGGTAACGAGCAGTACTTC.

This chain uses TRBV6-5 with TRBJ2-2; D might be TRBD1 (6 bases). The CDR3 consists of 14 residues. Germline CDR1 and CDR2: MNHEY and SVGAGI. The V end was cut by 0 bases, the J end by 6 bases, with 8 bases between. CDR3 in amino acids: CASSYSRGPGELFF. In nucleotides, the CDR3 is TGTGCCAGCAGTTACTCCAGGGGTCCCGGGGAGCTGTTTTTT.

The V and J genes are TRBV4-1 and TRBJ2-7; 9 positions match TRBD1. V dropped 5 bases and J dropped 2; count of bases not matched to a gene: 7. Germline V CDR1 and CDR2: MGHRA, YSYEKL. This CDR3 is built from 15 residues. CDR3 DNA: TGCGCCAGCAGCTTGATGGGGACAGGGCCCTACGAGCAGTACTTC. Translated: CASSLMGTGPYEQYF.

The J gene is TRBJ2-6, the V gene TRBV29-1; maybe TRBD1 (6 bases). CDR3 size: 14 residues. V gave up 6 bases and J gave up 0 bases, with 9 bases separating them. From germline, CDR1 is SQVTM and CDR2 ANQGSEA. The CDR3: CSVTGSSGANVLTF. The CDR3 DNA reads as TGCAGCGTAACAGGGAGCTCTGGGGCCAACGTCCTGACTTTC.

The V gene is TRBV10-2, the J gene TRBJ2-4; TRBD1 is a possible D gene (6 bases). CDR3 size: 15 residues. Trimming took 11 bases from V and 7 from J, leaving 24 bases between them. Germline CDR1 reads WSHSY; CDR2 reads SAAADI. The CDR3 reads CAASTGDRRGNIQYF. Written as DNA, the CDR3 is TGCGCCGCCTCGACGGGTGACAGGCGAGGTAACATTCAGTACTTC.

The V and J genes are TRBV29-1 and TRBJ1-2; D may be TRBD1 (5 bases). The CDR3 consists of 12 residues. V was trimmed by 4 bases and J by 6 bases, leaving 12 bases between them. The germline V gene has CDR1 SQVTM and CDR2 ANQGSEA. The chain's CDR3 is CSVVGDGDGYTF. The CDR3, as DNA: TGCAGCGTTGTAGGGGATGGGGATGGCTACACCTTC.

The sample holds many counts of this clone. The sample holds other DNA sequences that translate to the same CDR3. The J gene is TRBJ1-2, the V gene TRBV28, with D perhaps matching TRBD1 (6 bases). Germline-derived CDR1 and CDR2 are MDHEN and SYDVKM. Trimming left V 5 bases short and J 6 bases short, with 13 bases between. The CDR3 totals 13 residues. CDR3 residues: CASSVRGADGYTF. CDR3 DNA sequence: TGTGCCAGCAGTGTCAGGGGCGCCGATGGCTACACCTTC.

CDR3 nucleotides: TGCAGCGCCTTGGGACACTTGAACACTGAAGCTTTCTTT. This gives the protein CSALGHLNTEAFF. This chain links TRBV29-1 with TRBJ1-1; tentative D call: TRBD1 (6 bases). V lost 7 bases and J 0 bases, leaving 12 bases between the germline ends. Germline V lookup: CDR1 SQVTM, CDR2 ANQGSEA. This CDR3 spans 13 amino acids.

The chain is built from TRBV27 and TRBJ2-7, with a possible D match to TRBD2 (5 bases). CDR1 and CDR2 (germline): MNHEY, SMNVEV (reference sequence). V lost 3 bases, J lost 2 bases, and 14 bases lay in between. CDR3 length equals 15 residues. The chain's CDR3 is CASSFVGVVPYEQYF. For the CDR3, the DNA is TGTGCCAGCAGTTTCGTCGGGGTAGTCCCCTACGAGCAGTACTTC.